This T cell receptor (beta chain) was identified during a study of blood T cell repertoires in COVID-19. This clone has a handful of counts. Germline CDR1 reads SGHTA; CDR2 reads FQGTGA. Deletions cut 0 bases from V and 2 bases from J, with 5 bases between. The CDR3 is 13 residues long. Sequencing was performed with immunoSEQ multiplex PCR; in TCRdb, only in-frame clones are kept and a portion is missing. Among about 190,000 clones listed, less than 85% were seen once. The receptor comes from a woman younger than 45 who had recovered from COVID-19. The chain joins TRBV7-3 to TRBJ2-7; no clear D gene. Sequencing was performed on PBMCs or T cells enriched from blood (not recorded which). The chain's CDR3 is CASSLTNTYEQYF. The CDR3 coding sequence is TGTGCCAGCAGCTTAACGAACACCTACGAGCAGTACTTC.